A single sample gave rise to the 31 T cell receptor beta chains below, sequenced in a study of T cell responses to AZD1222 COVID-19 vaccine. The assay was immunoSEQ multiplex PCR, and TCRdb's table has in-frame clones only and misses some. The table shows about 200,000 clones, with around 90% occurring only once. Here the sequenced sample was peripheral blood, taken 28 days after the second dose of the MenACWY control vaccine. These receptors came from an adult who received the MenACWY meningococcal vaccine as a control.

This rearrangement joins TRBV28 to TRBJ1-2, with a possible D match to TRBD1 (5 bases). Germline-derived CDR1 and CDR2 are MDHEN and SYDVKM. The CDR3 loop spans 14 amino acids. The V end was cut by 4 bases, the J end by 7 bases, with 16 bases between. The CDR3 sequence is CASSSGTGYAGYTF. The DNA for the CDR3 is TGTGCCAGCAGTTCCGGGACCGGGTACGCTGGCTACACCTTC.

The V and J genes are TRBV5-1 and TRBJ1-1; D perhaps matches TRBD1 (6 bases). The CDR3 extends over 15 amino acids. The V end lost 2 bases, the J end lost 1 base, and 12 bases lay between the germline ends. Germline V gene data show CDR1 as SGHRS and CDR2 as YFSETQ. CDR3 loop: CASSFGGGQNTEAFF. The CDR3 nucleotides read TGCGCCAGCAGCTTTGGAGGGGGGCAGAACACTGAAGCTTTCTTT. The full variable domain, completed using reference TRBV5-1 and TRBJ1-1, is KAGVTQTPRYLIKTRGQQVTLSCSPISGHRSVSWYQQTPGQGLQFLFEYFSETQRNKGNFPGRFSGRQFSNSRSEMNVSTLELGDSALYLCASSFGGGQNTEAFFGQGTRLTVV.

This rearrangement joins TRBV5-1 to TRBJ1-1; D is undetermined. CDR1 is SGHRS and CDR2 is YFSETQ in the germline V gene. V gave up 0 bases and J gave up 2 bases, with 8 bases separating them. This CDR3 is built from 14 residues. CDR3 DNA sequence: TGCGCCAGCAGCTTGGACGCTCCCAACACTGAAGCTTTCTTT. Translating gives CASSLDAPNTEAFF.

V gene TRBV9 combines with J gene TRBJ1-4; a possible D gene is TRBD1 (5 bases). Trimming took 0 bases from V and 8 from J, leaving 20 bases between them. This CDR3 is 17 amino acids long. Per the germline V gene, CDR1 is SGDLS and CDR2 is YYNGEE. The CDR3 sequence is CASSVGVGQHGGEKLFF. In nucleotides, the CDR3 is TGTGCCAGCAGCGTAGGTGTGGGGCAGCACGGAGGGGAAAAACTGTTTTTT.

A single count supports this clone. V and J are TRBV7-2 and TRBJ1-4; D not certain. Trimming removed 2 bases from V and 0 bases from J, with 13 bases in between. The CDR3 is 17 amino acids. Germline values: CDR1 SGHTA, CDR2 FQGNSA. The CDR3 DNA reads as TGTGCCAGCAGCTTACCCGAAGATTTTGCAACTAATGAAAAACTGTTTTTT. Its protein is CASSLPEDFATNEKLFF.

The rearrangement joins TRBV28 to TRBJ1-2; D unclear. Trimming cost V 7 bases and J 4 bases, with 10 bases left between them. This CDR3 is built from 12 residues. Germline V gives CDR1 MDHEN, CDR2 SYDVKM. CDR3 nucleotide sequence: TGTGCCAGCACCAAACACGGCTATGGCTACACCTTC. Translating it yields CASTKHGYGYTF.

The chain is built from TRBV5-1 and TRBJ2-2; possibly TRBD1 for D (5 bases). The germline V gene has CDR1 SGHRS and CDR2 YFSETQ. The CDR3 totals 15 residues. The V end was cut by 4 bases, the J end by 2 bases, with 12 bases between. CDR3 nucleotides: TGCGCCAGCAGCCCTTCGACAGTAAACACCGGGGAGCTGTTTTTT. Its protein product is CASSPSTVNTGELFF. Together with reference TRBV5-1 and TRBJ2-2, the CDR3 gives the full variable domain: KAGVTQTPRYLIKTRGQQVTLSCSPISGHRSVSWYQQTPGQGLQFLFEYFSETQRNKGNFPGRFSGRQFSNSRSEMNVSTLELGDSALYLCASSPSTVNTGELFFGEGSRLTVL.

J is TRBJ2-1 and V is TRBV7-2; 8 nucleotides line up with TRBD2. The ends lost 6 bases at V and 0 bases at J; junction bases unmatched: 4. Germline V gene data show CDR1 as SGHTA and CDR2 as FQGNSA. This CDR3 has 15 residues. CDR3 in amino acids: CASSSGGSSYNEQFF. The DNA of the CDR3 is TGTGCCAGCAGTTCGGGGGGGAGCTCCTACAATGAGCAGTTCTTC.

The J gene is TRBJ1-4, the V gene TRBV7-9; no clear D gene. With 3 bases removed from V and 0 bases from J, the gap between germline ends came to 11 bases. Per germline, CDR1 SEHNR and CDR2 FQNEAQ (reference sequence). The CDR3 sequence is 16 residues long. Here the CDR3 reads CASSFYLKATNEKLFF. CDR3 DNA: TGTGCCAGCAGCTTTTATCTTAAGGCAACTAATGAAAAACTGTTTTTT.

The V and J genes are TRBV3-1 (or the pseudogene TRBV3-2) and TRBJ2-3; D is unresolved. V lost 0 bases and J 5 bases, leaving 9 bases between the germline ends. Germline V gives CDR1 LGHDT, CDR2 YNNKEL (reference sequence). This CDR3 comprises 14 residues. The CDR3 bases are TGTGCCAGCAGCCAAGATCCCCCGGAAGATACGCAGTATTTT. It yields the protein CASSQDPPEDTQYF.

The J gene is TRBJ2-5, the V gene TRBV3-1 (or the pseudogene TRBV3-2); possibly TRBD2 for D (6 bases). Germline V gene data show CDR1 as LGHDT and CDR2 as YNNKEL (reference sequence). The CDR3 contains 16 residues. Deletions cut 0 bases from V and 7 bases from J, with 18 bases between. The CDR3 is CASSQDLTDGRGTQYF. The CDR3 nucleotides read TGTGCCAGCAGCCAAGATCTTACGGACGGGAGAGGGACCCAGTACTTC.

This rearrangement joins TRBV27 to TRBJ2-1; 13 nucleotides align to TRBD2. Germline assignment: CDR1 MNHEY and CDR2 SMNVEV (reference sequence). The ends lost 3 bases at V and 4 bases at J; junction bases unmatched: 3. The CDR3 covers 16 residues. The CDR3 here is CASSLRLAGGYNEQFF. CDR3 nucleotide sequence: TGTGCCAGCAGTTTGCGACTAGCGGGAGGTTACAATGAGCAGTTCTTC.

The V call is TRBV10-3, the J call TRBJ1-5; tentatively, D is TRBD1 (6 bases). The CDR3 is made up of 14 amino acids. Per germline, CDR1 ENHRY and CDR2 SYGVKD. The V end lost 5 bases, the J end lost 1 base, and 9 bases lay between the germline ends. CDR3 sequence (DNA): TGTGCCATCAGTCCCGGACAGAGCAATCAGCCCCAGCATTTT. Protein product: CAISPGQSNQPQHF.

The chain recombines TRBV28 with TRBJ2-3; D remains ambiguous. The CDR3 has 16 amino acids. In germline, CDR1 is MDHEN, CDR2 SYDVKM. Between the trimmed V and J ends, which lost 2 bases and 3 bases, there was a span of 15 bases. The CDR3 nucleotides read TGTGCCAGCAGTTTACGTCCTGGCGGAATTACAGATACGCAGTATTTT. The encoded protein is CASSLRPGGITDTQYF.

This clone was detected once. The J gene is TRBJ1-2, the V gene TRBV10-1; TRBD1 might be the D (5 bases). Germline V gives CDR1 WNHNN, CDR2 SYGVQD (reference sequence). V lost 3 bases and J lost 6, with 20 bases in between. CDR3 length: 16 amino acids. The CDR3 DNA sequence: TGCGCCAGCAGTGAATCAAGGGGACCCTCTTCTAATGGCTACACCTTC. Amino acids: CASSESRGPSSNGYTF.

For the CDR3, the DNA is TGTGCCAGCAGCTATTTATTCGGGACTAGCGGGAGGTCAGGAGAGCAGTACTTC. Protein sequence: CASSYLFGTSGRSGEQYF. The V and J genes are TRBV7-8 and TRBJ2-7, with TRBD2 matching over 15 bases. Looked up from germline, CDR1 is SGHVS and CDR2 is FQNEAQ. V shed 4 bases, J shed 7 bases, and the junction held 14 bases outside the gene matches. The length of the CDR3 is 18 residues. Filled out from reference TRBV7-8 and TRBJ2-7, the complete variable domain reads GAGVSQSPRYKVAKRGQDVALRCDPISGHVSLFWYQQALGQGPEFLTYFQNEAQLDKSGLPSDRFFAERPEGSVSTLKIQRTQQEDSAVYLCASSYLFGTSGRSGEQYFGPGTRLTVT.

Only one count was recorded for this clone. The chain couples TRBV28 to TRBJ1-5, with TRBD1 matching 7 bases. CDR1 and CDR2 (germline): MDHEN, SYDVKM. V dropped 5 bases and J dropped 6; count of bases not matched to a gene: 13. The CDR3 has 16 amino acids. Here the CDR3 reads CASSPHEGAPPQPQHF. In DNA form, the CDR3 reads TGTGCCAGCAGTCCTCACGAGGGGGCACCCCCTCAGCCCCAGCATTTT.

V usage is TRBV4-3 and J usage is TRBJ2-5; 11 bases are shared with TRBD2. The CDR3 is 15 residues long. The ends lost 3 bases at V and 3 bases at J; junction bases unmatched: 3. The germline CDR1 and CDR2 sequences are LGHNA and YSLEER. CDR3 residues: CASSHVTSGKETQYF. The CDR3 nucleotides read TGCGCCAGCAGCCATGTGACTAGCGGGAAAGAGACCCAGTACTTC.

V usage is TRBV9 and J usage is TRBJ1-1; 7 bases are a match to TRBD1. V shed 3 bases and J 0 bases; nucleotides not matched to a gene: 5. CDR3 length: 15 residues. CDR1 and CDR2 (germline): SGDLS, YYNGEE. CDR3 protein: CASSAKQGMNTEAFF. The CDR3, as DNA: TGTGCCAGCAGCGCTAAACAGGGGATGAACACTGAAGCTTTCTTT.

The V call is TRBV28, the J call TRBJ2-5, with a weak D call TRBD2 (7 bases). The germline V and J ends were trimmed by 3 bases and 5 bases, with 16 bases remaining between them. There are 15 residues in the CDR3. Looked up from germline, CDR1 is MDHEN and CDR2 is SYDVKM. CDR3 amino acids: CASSFGGGRGETQYF. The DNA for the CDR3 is TGTGCCAGCAGTTTTGGGGGCGGGCGGGGGGAGACCCAGTACTTC.

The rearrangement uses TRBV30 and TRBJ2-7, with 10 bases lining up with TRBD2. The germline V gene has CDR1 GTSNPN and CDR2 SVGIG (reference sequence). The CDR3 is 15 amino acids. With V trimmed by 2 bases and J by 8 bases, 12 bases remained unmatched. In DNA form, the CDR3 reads TGTGCCTGGAGTCCTTGGACTAGCGGTCCCTCACAGCAGTACTTC. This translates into CAWSPWTSGPSQQYF.

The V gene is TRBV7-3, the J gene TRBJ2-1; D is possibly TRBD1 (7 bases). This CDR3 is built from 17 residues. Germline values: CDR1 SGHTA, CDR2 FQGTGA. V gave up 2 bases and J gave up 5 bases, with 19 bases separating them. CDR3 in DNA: TGTGCCAGCAGCTTACCAGGGGGTAGCGGAGTCGACAATGAGCAGTTCTTC. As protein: CASSLPGGSGVDNEQFF. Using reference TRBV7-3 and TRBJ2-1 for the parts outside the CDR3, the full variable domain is GAGVSQTPSNKVTEKGKYVELRCDPISGHTALYWYRQSLGQGPEFLIYFQGTGAADDSGLPNDRFFAVRPEGSVSTLKIQRTERGDSAVYLCASSLPGGSGVDNEQFFGPGTRLTVL.

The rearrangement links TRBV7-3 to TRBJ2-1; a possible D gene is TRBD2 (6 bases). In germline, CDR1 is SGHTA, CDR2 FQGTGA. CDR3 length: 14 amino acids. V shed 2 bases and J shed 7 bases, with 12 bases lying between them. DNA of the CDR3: TGTGCCAGCAGCTTAGTAGGCGGGAAGAATGAGCAGTTCTTC. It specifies CASSLVGGKNEQFF.

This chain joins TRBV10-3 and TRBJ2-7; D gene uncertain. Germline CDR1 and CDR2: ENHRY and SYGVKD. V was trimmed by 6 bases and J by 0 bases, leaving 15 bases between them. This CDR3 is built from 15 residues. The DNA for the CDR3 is TGTGCCATCAGCGGAAGGGTTGGCTCCTCCTACGAGCAGTACTTC. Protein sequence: CAISGRVGSSYEQYF.

As DNA, the CDR3 is TGTGCCAGCAGCTTCCGGGTTCCCGGTGAAGCTTTCTTT. Its translation is CASSFRVPGEAFF. V gene TRBV5-6 combines with J gene TRBJ1-1; D gene uncertain. Germline CDR1 reads SGHDT; CDR2 reads YYEEEE. The CDR3 runs 13 residues. Trimming left V 2 bases short and J 7 bases short, with 12 bases between.

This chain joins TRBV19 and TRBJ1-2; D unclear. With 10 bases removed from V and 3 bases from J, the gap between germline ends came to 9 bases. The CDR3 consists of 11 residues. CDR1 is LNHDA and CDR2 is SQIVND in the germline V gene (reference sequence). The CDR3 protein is CATTWDYGYTF. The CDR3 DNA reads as TGTGCCACGACGTGGGACTATGGCTACACCTTC. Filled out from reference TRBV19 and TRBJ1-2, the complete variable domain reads DGGITQSPKYLFRKEGQNVTLSCEQNLNHDAMYWYRQDPGQGLRLIYYSQIVNDFQKGDIAEGYSVSREKKESFPLTVTSAQKNPTAFYLCATTWDYGYTFGSGTRLTVV.

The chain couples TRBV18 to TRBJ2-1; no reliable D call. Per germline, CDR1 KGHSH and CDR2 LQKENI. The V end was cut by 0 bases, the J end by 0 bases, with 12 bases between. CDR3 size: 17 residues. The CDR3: CASSPPFTASSYNEQFF. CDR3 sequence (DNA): TGTGCCAGCTCACCACCGTTTACAGCCAGCTCCTACAATGAGCAGTTCTTC. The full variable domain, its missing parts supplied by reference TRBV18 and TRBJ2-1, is NAGVMQNPRHLVRRRGQEARLRCSPMKGHSHVYWYRQLPEEGLKFMVYLQKENIIDESGMPKERFSAEFPKEGPSILRIQQVVRGDSAAYFCASSPPFTASSYNEQFFGPGTRLTVL.

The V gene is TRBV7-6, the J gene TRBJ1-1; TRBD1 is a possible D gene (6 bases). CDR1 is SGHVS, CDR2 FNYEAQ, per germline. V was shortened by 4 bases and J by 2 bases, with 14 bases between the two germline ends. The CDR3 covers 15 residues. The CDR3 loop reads CASSSQQGSNTEAFF. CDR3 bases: TGTGCCAGCAGCTCACAACAGGGTTCCAACACTGAAGCTTTCTTT.

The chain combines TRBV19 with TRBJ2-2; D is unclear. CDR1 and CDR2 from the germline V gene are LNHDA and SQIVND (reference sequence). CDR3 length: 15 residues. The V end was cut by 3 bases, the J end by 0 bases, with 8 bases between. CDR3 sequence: CASSMRHPNTGELFF. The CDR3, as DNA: TGTGCCAGTAGTATGAGACACCCGAACACCGGGGAGCTGTTTTTT.

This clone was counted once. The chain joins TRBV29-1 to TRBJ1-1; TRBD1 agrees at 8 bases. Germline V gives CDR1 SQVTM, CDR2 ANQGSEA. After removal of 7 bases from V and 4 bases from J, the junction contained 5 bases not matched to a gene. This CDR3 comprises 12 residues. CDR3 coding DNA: TGCAGCGCGGACAGGGAGGGCACTGAAGCTTTCTTT. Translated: CSADREGTEAFF.

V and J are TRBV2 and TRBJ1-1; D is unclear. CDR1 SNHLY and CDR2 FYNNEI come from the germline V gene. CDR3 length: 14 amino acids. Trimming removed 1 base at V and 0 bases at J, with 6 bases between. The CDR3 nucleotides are TGTGCCAGCAGTGAAGACACAATGAACACTGAAGCTTTCTTT. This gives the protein CASSEDTMNTEAFF.